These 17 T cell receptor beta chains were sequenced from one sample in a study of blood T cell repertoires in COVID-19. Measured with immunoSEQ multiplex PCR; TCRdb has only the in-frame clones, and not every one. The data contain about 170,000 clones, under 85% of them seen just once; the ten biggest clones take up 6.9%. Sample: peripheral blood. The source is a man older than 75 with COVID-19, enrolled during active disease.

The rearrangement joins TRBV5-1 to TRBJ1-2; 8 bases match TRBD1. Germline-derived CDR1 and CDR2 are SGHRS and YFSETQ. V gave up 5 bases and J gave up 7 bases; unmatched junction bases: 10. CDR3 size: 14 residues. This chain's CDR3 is CASRPTDRDGGYTF. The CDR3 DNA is TGCGCCAGCAGACCGACGGACAGGGATGGTGGCTACACCTTC.

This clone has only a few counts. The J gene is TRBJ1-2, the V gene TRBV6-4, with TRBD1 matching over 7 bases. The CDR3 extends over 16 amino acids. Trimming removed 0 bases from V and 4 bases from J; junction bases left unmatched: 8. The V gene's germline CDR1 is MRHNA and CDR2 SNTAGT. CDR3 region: CASSDSSRGVGYGYTF. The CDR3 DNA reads TGTGCCAGCAGTGACTCGAGCAGGGGGGTAGGCTATGGCTACACCTTC.

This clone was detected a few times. CDR3 residues: CASSRAGGLETQYF. Here the CDR3 DNA reads TGTGCCAGCAGCAGGGCGGGGGGGCTGGAGACCCAGTACTTC. The chain uses TRBV11-3 and TRBJ2-5; 9 bases fit TRBD2. The CDR3 length is 14 residues. Germline lookup yields CDR1 SGHNT and CDR2 YENEEA. Trimming at V came to 5 bases and at J to 5 bases, leaving 6 bases not matched to a gene.

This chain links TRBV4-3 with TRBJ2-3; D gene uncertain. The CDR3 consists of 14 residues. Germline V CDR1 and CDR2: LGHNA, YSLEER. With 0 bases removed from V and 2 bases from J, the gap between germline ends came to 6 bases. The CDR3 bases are TGCGCCAGCAGCCAAGATGTCAACACAGATACGCAGTATTTT. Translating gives CASSQDVNTDTQYF.

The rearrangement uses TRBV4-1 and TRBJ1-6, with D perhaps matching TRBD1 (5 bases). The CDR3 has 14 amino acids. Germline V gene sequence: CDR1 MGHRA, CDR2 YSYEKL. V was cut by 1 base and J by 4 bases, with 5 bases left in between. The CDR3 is CASSQAGYNSPLHF. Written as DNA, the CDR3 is TGCGCCAGCAGCCAAGCAGGGTATAATTCACCCCTCCACTTT.

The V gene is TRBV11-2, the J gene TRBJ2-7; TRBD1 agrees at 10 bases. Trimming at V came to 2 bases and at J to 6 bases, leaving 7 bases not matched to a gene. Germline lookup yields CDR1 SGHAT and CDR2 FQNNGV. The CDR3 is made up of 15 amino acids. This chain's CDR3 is CASSLQGQGSGEQYF. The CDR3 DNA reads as TGTGCCAGCAGCTTACAGGGACAGGGGAGCGGCGAGCAGTACTTC.

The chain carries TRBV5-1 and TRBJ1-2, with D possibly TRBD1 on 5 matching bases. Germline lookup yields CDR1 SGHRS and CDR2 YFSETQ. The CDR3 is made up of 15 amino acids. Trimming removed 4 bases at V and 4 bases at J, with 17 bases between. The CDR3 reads CASSPEAPGVYGYTF. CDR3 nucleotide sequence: TGCGCCAGCAGCCCGGAGGCTCCGGGGGTCTATGGCTACACCTTC.

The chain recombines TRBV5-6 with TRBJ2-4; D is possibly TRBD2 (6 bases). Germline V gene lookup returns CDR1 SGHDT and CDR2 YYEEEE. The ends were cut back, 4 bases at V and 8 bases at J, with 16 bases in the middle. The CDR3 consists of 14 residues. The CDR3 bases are TGTGCCAGCAGCCCGGAGGCGGGATGGGACATTCAGTACTTC. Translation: CASSPEAGWDIQYF.

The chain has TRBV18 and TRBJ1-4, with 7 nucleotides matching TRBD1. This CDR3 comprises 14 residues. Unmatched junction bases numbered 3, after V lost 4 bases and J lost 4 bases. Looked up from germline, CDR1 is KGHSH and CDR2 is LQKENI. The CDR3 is CASSRDRNNEKLFF. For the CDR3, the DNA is TGTGCCAGCTCACGGGACAGAAATAATGAAAAACTGTTTTTT.

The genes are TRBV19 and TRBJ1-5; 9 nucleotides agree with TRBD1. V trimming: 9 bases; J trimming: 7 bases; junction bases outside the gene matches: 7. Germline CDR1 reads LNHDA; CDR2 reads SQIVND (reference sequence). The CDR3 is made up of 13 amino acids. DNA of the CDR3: TGTGCCAGCCAGACAGGGGGGGAACAGCCCCAGCATTTT. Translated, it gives CASQTGGEQPQHF.

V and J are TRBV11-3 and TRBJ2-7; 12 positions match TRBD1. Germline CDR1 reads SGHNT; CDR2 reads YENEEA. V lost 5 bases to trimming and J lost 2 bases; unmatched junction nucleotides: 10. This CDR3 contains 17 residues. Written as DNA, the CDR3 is TGTGCCAGCAGCGAGGGGACAGGGGGCGTCGTACCCTACGAGCAGTACTTC. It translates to CASSEGTGGVVPYEQYF.

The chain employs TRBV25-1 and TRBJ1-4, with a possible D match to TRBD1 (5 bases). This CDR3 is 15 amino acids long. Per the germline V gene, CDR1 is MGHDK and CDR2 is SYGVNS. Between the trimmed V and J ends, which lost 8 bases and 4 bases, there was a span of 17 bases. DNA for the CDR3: TGTGCCAGCGGGAGGGGTGGGTTGAATAATGAAAAACTGTTTTTT. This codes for CASGRGGLNNEKLFF.

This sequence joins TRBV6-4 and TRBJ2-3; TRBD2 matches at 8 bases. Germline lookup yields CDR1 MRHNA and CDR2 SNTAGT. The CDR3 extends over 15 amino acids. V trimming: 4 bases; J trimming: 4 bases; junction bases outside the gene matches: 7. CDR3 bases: TGTGCCAGCAGTGTGACTAGCGCCAGGGCAGATACGCAGTATTTT. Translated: CASSVTSARADTQYF.

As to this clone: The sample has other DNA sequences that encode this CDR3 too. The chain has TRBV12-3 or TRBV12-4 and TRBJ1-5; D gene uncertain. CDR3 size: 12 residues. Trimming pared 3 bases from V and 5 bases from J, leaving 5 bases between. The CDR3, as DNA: TGTGCCAGCAGTTTGTCCGATCAGCCCCAGCATTTT. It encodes CASSLSDQPQHF.

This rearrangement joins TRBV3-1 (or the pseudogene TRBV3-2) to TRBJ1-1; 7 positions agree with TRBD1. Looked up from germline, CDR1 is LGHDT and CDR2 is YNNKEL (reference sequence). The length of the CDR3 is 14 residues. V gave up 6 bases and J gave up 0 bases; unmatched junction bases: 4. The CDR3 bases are TGTGCCAGCAGGTACAGGGGCTTGAACACTGAAGCTTTCTTT. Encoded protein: CASRYRGLNTEAFF.

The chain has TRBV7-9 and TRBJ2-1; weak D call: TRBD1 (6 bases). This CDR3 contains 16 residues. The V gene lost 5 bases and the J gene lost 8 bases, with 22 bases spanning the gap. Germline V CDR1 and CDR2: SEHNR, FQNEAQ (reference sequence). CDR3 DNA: TGTGCCAGCAGCGTAGTGGGGGCTGCCTCTGGGGATGAGCAGTTCTTC. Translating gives CASSVVGAASGDEQFF.

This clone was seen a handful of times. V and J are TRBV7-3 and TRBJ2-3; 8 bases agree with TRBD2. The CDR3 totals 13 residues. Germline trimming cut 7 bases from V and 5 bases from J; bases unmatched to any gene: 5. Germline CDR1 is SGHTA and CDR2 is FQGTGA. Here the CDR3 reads CASTSSGGDTQYF. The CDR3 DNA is TGTGCCAGCACCTCCAGCGGGGGAGATACGCAGTATTTT.